These 26 T cell receptor beta chains came from one sample sequenced in a study of T-cell reconstitution after alpha-beta-depleted transplantation in children. During its preparation, the TCRbeta library received unique molecular identifiers. Via MiXCR, TCRdb re-called the PCR reads, giving one row per CDR3 protein. The table has approximately 590,000 distinct CDR3 sequences, roughly 10% seen once. The sequenced sample was PBMCs from the stem cell graft donor, obtained from the stem cell graft. All receptors come from a human donor who donated a stem cell graft to a child with acute myeloid leukemia.

This clonotype was seen only a few times. The chain recombines TRBV6-1 with TRBJ1-1, with TRBD1 as a possible D gene (5 bases). V was cut by 5 bases and J by 5 bases, with 18 bases left in between. Germline V gene sequence: CDR1 MNHNS, CDR2 SASEGT. The CDR3 sequence is 15 residues long. The CDR3, as DNA: TGTGCCAGCAGTCCCACGGTAGCAGGGCGGACTGAAGCTTTCTTT. As protein: CASSPTVAGRTEAFF.

This clonotype was seen ten or more times. V and J are TRBV5-1 and TRBJ2-5; unclear D gene. CDR1 is SGHRS, CDR2 YFSETQ, per germline. The CDR3 has 14 residues. Trimming took 0 bases from V and 2 from J, leaving 8 bases between them. The CDR3 DNA reads TGCGCCAGCAGCTTGGCCTCGGTGCAAGAGACCCAGTACTTC. Protein product: CASSLASVQETQYF.

This clonotype was recorded a few times. The chain employs TRBV29-1 and TRBJ1-1; TRBD1 is a possible D gene (5 bases). Germline lookup yields CDR1 SQVTM and CDR2 ANQGSEA. The CDR3 length is 12 residues. V lost 3 bases to trimming and J lost 10 bases, with 15 bases between them. The CDR3 sequence: CSVERGSGRAFF. The CDR3 DNA reads TGCAGCGTTGAGAGGGGATCCGGGCGAGCTTTCTTT.

This clonotype has only a few counts. The chain combines TRBV20-1 with TRBJ1-6; 9 bases fit TRBD1. Germline trimming cut 1 base from V and 8 bases from J; bases unmatched to any gene: 9. CDR1 DFQATT and CDR2 SNEGSKA come from the germline V gene (reference sequence). CDR3 size: 16 residues. The CDR3 sequence: CSARGQGGPSYSPLHF. Written as DNA, the CDR3 is TGCAGTGCTAGAGGACAGGGGGGGCCTAGTTATTCACCCCTCCACTTT.

V is TRBV11-1 and J is TRBJ2-1, with 7 positions matching TRBD2. CDR3 length equals 14 residues. The trim removed 6 bases at V and 4 bases at J, leaving 6 bases unmatched. Germline V gives CDR1 SGHAT, CDR2 FQDESV (reference sequence). The CDR3 DNA follows: TGTGCCAGCAGTCGGGACTACGCATACAATGAGCAGTTCTTC. Its protein product is CASSRDYAYNEQFF.

The chain is built from TRBV6-5 and TRBJ1-5, with 7 bases identical to TRBD1. The CDR3 sequence is 16 residues long. CDR1 is MNHEY and CDR2 is SVGAGI in the germline V gene. Trimming at V came to 2 bases and at J to 4 bases, leaving 8 bases not matched to a gene. CDR3 protein: CASSYGTGAPNQPQHF. In DNA form, the CDR3 reads TGTGCCAGCAGTTACGGAACAGGGGCTCCTAATCAGCCCCAGCATTTT.

The J gene is TRBJ2-5, the V gene TRBV28, with D perhaps assigned TRBD1 or TRBD2 (6 bases each). Germline lookup yields CDR1 MDHEN and CDR2 SYDVKM. The CDR3 length is 15 residues. With 1 base removed from V and 4 bases from J, the gap between germline ends came to 13 bases. The CDR3 DNA sequence: TGTGCCAGCAGTTTATTGGGGGGCCCTCCAGAGACCCAGTACTTC. This encodes CASSLLGGPPETQYF.

This clonotype was recorded many times. The chain joins TRBV7-6 to TRBJ1-1; 8 bases line up with TRBD1. Trimming cost V 4 bases and J 5 bases; bases outside gene matches: 3. The CDR3 consists of 13 residues. Germline lookup yields CDR1 SGHVS and CDR2 FNYEAQ. For the CDR3, the DNA is TGTGCCAGCAGCTCGACAGGGGAGACTGAAGCTTTCTTT. Protein product: CASSSTGETEAFF.

This clonotype was counted many times. The genes are TRBV7-6 and TRBJ2-7; D not certain. CDR3 size: 9 residues. Germline V gives CDR1 SGHVS, CDR2 FNYEAQ. V gave up 10 bases and J gave up 6 bases, with 7 bases separating them. Here the CDR3 reads CATFPEQYF. The CDR3 region has the DNA TGTGCCACTTTCCCCGAGCAGTACTTC.

This clonotype appeared many times. The chain joins TRBV20-1 to TRBJ2-3; 8 bases match TRBD1. Looked up from germline, CDR1 is DFQATT and CDR2 is SNEGSKA (reference sequence). The J segment lost 5 bases and the V segment lost 0 bases, leaving 10 bases of the junction unmatched. This CDR3 spans 16 amino acids. CDR3 sequence reads: CSARDGGRGRVDTQYF. CDR3 DNA: TGCAGTGCTAGAGATGGGGGCAGGGGGCGCGTAGATACGCAGTATTTT.

This clonotype has a count of ten or more. The chain is built from TRBV6-5 and TRBJ2-1; 7 bases align to TRBD1. Germline CDR1 reads MNHEY; CDR2 reads SVGAGI. The V gene end was trimmed by 5 bases and the J gene end by 2 bases; junction bases not matched to a gene: 6. This CDR3 has 15 residues. The CDR3 region is CASSNRGRTYNEQFF. The CDR3 coding sequence is TGTGCCAGCAGTAACAGGGGTCGCACCTACAATGAGCAGTTCTTC.

The chain is built from TRBV29-1 and TRBJ2-7; tentative D call: TRBD2 (5 bases). V shed 7 bases and J shed 6 bases, with 13 bases lying between them. Germline CDR1 reads SQVTM; CDR2 reads ANQGSEA. The CDR3 contains 11 residues. The CDR3 spells CSGRGKSEQYF. The CDR3 coding sequence is TGCAGCGGCCGGGGTAAGAGCGAGCAGTACTTC.

The genes are TRBV5-4 and TRBJ2-1, with 8 bases matching TRBD2. In germline, CDR1 is SGHNT, CDR2 YYREEE (reference sequence). CDR3 size: 14 residues. V gave up 3 bases and J gave up 7 bases; unmatched junction bases: 6. This CDR3 is CASSYSGGRNEQFF. As DNA, the CDR3 is TGTGCCAGCAGCTACTCGGGAGGGAGGAATGAGCAGTTCTTC.

This clonotype was seen only a few times. V and J are TRBV20-1 and TRBJ2-6; perhaps TRBD2 as D (6 bases). The germline CDR1 and CDR2 sequences are DFQATT and SNEGSKA (reference sequence). Trimming stripped 1 base from V and 0 bases from J, with 13 bases between. The length of the CDR3 is 17 residues. As DNA, the CDR3 is TGCAGTGCTAGAGGGGGGACTTCAAGCTCTGGGGCCAACGTCCTGACTTTC. Its translation is CSARGGTSSSGANVLTF.

This clonotype was counted many times. The chain links TRBV28 to TRBJ2-5; D not resolved. Germline lookup yields CDR1 MDHEN and CDR2 SYDVKM. CDR3 size: 11 residues. V lost 5 bases, J lost 7 bases, and 8 bases lay in between. The CDR3 reads CASSRVGTQYF. The CDR3 region has the DNA TGTGCCAGCAGTCGAGTGGGGACCCAGTACTTC.

This clonotype was detected only a few times. The J gene is TRBJ2-1, the V gene TRBV20-1; 15 positions match TRBD2. Unmatched junction bases numbered 7, after V lost 6 bases and J lost 4 bases. The germline gives CDR1 DFQATT, CDR2 SNEGSKA (reference sequence). The CDR3 contains 16 residues. This chain's CDR3 is CSAPGTSGRIYNEQFF. CDR3 sequence (DNA): TGCAGTGCCCCGGGGACTAGCGGGAGGATATACAATGAGCAGTTCTTC.

This clonotype showed up just a few times. V and J are TRBV30 and TRBJ2-1; D may be TRBD2 (5 bases). CDR1 and CDR2 (germline): GTSNPN, SVGIG (reference sequence). Trimming removed 0 bases from V and 3 bases from J, with 12 bases in between. This CDR3 is 15 amino acids long. CDR3 region: CAWSVRSGSYNEQFF. CDR3 nucleotide sequence: TGTGCCTGGAGTGTACGATCGGGAAGCTACAATGAGCAGTTCTTC.

This clonotype was seen many times. The chain couples TRBV29-1 to TRBJ2-3; D possibly corresponds to TRBD2 (6 bases). With 8 bases removed from V and 9 bases from J, the gap between germline ends came to 15 bases. From germline, CDR1 is SQVTM and CDR2 ANQGSEA. The CDR3 has 11 residues. CDR3 DNA sequence: TGCAGCTCCCGGTCCGCGGGGACGCAGTATTTT. Amino acid sequence: CSSRSAGTQYF.

This clonotype was counted only a few times. The V call is TRBV7-2, the J call TRBJ1-1, with D uncertain. The CDR3 is 13 amino acids. Germline V gene lookup returns CDR1 SGHTA and CDR2 FQGNSA. Trimming left V 1 base short and J 7 bases short, with 10 bases between. CDR3 in amino acids: CASSLGVGNEAFF. DNA for the CDR3: TGTGCCAGCAGCTTAGGGGTAGGGAATGAAGCTTTCTTT.

The sample holds a few counts of this clonotype. The V call is TRBV12-3 or TRBV12-4, the J call TRBJ2-7; 11 bases map to TRBD2. This CDR3 has 17 residues. V trimming: 6 bases; J trimming: 0 bases; junction bases outside the gene matches: 10. CDR3 region: CASSLTSGVQSSYEQYF. CDR3 nucleotide sequence: TGTGCCAGCAGCCTGACTAGCGGGGTTCAAAGCTCCTACGAGCAGTACTTC.

This sequence joins TRBV12-3 or TRBV12-4 and TRBJ2-3, with TRBD2 identical over 8 bases. This CDR3 comprises 14 residues. The V gene end was trimmed by 7 bases and the J gene end by 6 bases; junction bases not matched to a gene: 9. The CDR3 bases are TGTGCCAGCAAGGAACGGGAGGGCCGGGATACGCAGTATTTT. It yields the protein CASKEREGRDTQYF.

This sequence joins TRBV6-2 or TRBV6-3 and TRBJ2-2; 13 bases align to TRBD2. Germline lookup yields CDR1 MNHEY and CDR2 SVGEGT. This CDR3 contains 15 residues. Trimming at V came to 7 bases and at J to 7 bases, leaving 6 bases not matched to a gene. This CDR3 is CASTRLAGGSGELFF. CDR3 DNA sequence: TGTGCCAGCACTAGACTAGCGGGAGGAAGCGGGGAGCTGTTTTTT.

V and J are TRBV5-5 and TRBJ2-3; weak D call: TRBD1 (7 bases). Germline lookup yields CDR1 SGHKS and CDR2 YYEKEE (reference sequence). The CDR3 runs to 16 residues. The V end lost 0 bases, the J end lost 4 bases, and 15 bases lay between the germline ends. CDR3 sequence (DNA): TGTGCCAGCAGCTTGGTTGGCAGGGGGACTCCAGATACGCAGTATTTT. Its protein is CASSLVGRGTPDTQYF.

This clonotype was detected ten times or more. V is TRBV5-1 and J is TRBJ1-4; D is unclear. Trimming removed 4 bases from V and 3 bases from J, with 13 bases in between. The germline V gene has CDR1 SGHRS and CDR2 YFSETQ. This CDR3 has 15 residues. The CDR3 region has the DNA TGCGCCAGCAGCCTAGAGACGGGATCTAATGAAAAACTGTTTTTT. The encoded protein is CASSLETGSNEKLFF. Together with reference TRBV5-1 and TRBJ1-4, the CDR3 gives the full variable domain: KAGVTQTPRYLIKTRGQQVTLSCSPISGHRSVSWYQQTPGQGLQFLFEYFSETQRNKGNFPGRFSGRQFSNSRSEMNVSTLELGDSALYLCASSLETGSNEKLFFGSGTQLSVL.

The genes are TRBV7-2 and TRBJ2-7; D remains ambiguous. Germline CDR1 and CDR2: SGHTA and FQGNSA. The CDR3 consists of 14 residues. V was pared by 1 base and J by 6 bases, with 13 bases between. The CDR3 coding sequence is TGTGCCAGCAGCTTAGATCTAGGGATAGGCGAGCAGTACTTC. Its translation is CASSLDLGIGEQYF.

The J gene is TRBJ1-4, the V gene TRBV4-3; possible D gene TRBD1, 6 bases. CDR3 length: 13 residues. The V end was cut by 4 bases, the J end by 7 bases, with 10 bases between. Germline V gene sequence: CDR1 LGHNA, CDR2 YSLEER. For the CDR3, the DNA is TGCGCCAGCAGCCCCGGGACAACTGAAAAACTGTTTTTT. Encoded protein: CASSPGTTEKLFF.